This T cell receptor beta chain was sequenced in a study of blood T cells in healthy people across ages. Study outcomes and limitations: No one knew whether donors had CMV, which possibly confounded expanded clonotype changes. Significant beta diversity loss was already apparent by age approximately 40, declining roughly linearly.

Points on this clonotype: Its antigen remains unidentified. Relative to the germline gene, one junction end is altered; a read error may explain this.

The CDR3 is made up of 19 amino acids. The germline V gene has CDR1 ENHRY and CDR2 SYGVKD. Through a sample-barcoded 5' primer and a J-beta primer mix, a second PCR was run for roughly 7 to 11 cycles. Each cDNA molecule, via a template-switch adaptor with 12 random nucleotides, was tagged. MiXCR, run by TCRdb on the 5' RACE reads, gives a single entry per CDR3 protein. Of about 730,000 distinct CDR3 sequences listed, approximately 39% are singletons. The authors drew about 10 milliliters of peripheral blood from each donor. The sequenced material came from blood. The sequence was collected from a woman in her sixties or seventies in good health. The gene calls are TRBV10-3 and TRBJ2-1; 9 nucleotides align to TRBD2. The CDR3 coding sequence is TGTGCCACCAGTGAGTCGAGAGGGACGGTGCGCGGGGGGGCATATGAGCAGTTCTTC. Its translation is CATSESRGTVRGGAYEQFF.